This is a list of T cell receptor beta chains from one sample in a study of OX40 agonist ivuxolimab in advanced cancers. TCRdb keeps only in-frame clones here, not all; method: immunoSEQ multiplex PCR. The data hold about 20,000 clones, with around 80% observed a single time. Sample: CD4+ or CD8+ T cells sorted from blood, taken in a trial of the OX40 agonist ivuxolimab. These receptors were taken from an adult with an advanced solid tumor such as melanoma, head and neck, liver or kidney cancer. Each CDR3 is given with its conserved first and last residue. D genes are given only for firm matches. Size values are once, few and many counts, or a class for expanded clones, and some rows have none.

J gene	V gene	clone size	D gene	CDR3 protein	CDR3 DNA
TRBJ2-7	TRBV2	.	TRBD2	CASSEVRASGRFNEQYF	TGTGCCAGCAGTGAAGTTAGGGCTAGCGGGAGATTCAACGAGCAGTACTTC
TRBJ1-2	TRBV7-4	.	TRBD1	CASSLAIPGQDYGYTF	TGTGCCAGCAGCTTAGCTATTCCGGGACAGGACTATGGCTACACCTTC
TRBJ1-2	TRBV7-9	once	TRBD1	CASSSLGTGGYGYTF	TGTGCCAGCAGCAGCCTGGGGACAGGGGGATATGGCTACACCTTC
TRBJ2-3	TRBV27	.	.	CASSLAGSSFSTDTQYF	TGTGCCAGCAGTTTAGCCGGGAGCTCGTTTTCCACAGATACGCAGTATTTT
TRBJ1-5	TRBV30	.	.	CAWSVGGDQPQHF	TGTGCCTGGAGTGTAGGAGGGGATCAGCCCCAGCATTTT
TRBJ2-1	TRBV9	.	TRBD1	CASSKGQGIGTANEQFF	TGTGCCAGCAGCAAGGGACAGGGGATTGGGACCGCCAATGAGCAGTTCTTC
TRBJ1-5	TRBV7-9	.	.	CASSHSKHGVDNQPQHF	TGTGCCAGCAGCCATTCTAAACATGGGGTTGACAATCAGCCCCAGCATTTT
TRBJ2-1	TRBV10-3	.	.	CAIRAPGGLYNEQFF	TGTGCCATCAGGGCCCCGGGTGGTCTGTACAATGAGCAGTTCTTC
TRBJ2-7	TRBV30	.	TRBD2	CAWSVAGGPSDEQYF	TGTGCCTGGAGCGTAGCGGGAGGGCCCTCGGACGAGCAGTACTTC
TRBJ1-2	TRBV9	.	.	CASTGPRLGGYTF	TGTGCCAGCACGGGGCCGAGATTAGGCGGCTACACCTTC
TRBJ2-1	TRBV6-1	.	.	CASSEAEYNEQFF	TGTGCCAGCAGCGAAGCGGAATACAATGAGCAGTTCTTC
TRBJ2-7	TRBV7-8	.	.	CASSLGLGSGMPYEQYF	TGTGCCAGCAGCTTAGGTCTTGGGTCGGGGATGCCCTACGAGCAGTACTTC
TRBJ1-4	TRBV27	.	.	CASRQGEGINEKLFF	TGTGCCAGCCGGCAGGGCGAGGGGATTAATGAAAAACTGTTTTTT
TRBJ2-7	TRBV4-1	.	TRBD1	CASSQDAGGSYEQYF	TGCGCCAGCAGCCAAGATGCAGGGGGCAGCTACGAGCAGTACTTC
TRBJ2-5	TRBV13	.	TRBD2	CASSPQTSGETQYF	TGTGCCAGCAGCCCACAGACTAGCGGGGAGACCCAGTACTTC
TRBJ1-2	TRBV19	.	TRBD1	CASTATGIFYGYTF	TGTGCCAGTACCGCGACAGGGATATTCTATGGCTACACCTTC
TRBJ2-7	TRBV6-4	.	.	CASSEANEQYF	TGTGCCAGCAGTGAGGCCAACGAGCAGTACTTC
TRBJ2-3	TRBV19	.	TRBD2	CASNQQGGADTQYF	TGTGCCAGTAATCAGCAGGGAGGGGCAGATACGCAGTATTTT
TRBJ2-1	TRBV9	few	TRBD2	CASARGSSYNEQFF	TGTGCCAGCGCACGCGGGAGCTCCTACAATGAGCAGTTCTTC
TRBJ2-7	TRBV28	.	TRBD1	CASSRTGGAYEQYF	TGTGCCAGCAGTAGGACAGGGGGCGCCTACGAGCAGTACTTC
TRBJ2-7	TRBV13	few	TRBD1	CASSWDRGRNEQYF	TGTGCCAGCAGCTGGGACAGGGGAAGGAACGAGCAGTACTTC
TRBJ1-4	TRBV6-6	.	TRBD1	CACGQGLKKLFF	TGTGCTTGCGGACAGGGACTTAAAAAACTGTTTTTT
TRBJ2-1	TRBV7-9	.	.	CASSPTSSPYNEQFF	TGTGCCAGCAGCCCAACTAGCAGTCCCTACAATGAGCAGTTCTTC
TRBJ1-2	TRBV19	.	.	CASTMGHPLYGYTF	TGTGCCAGTACCATGGGACACCCTCTCTATGGCTACACCTTC
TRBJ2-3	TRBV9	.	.	CASSPPGEPDTQYF	TGTGCCAGCAGCCCCCCCGGAGAACCGGATACGCAGTATTTT
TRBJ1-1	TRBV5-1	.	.	CASSLTVGTEAFF	TGCGCCAGCAGCTTGACAGTGGGCACTGAAGCTTTCTTT
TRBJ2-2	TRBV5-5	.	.	CASSLREVGTGELFF	TGTGCCAGCAGCTTAAGGGAAGTGGGTACCGGGGAGCTGTTTTTT
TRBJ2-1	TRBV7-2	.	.	CASSLARLAPNEQFF	TGTGCCAGCAGCTTAGCCCGGCTAGCGCCGAATGAGCAGTTCTTC
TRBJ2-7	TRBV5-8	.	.	CASSSITGDEQYF	TGTGCCAGCAGCTCCATAACCGGGGACGAGCAGTACTTC
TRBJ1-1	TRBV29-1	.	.	CSVDEGRGGNTEAFF	TGCAGCGTTGACGAAGGTAGGGGGGGGAACACTGAAGCTTTCTTT
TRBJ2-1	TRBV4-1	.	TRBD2	CASSQRGTSDEQFF	TGCGCCAGCAGCCAGCGCGGGACTAGCGATGAGCAGTTCTTC
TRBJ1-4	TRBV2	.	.	CASRGTFRNEKLFF	TGTGCCAGCAGGGGGACTTTCCGGAATGAAAAACTGTTTTTT
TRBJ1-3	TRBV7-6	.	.	CASSLSVGAGNTIYF	TGTGCCAGCAGCTTAAGCGTAGGGGCTGGAAACACCATATATTTT
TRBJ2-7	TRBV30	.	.	CAWSSGHYEQYF	TGTGCCTGGTCCAGCGGACACTACGAGCAGTACTTC
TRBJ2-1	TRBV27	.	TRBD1	CASSLGTGMNNEQFF	TGTGCCAGCAGTCTCGGGACAGGGATGAACAATGAGCAGTTCTTC
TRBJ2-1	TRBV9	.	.	CASSVASTTYNEQFF	TGTGCCAGCAGCGTAGCCTCTACAACCTACAATGAGCAGTTCTTC
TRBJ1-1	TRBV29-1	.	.	CSASRDTEAFF	TGCAGCGCTTCCCGGGACACTGAAGCTTTCTTT
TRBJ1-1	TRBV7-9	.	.	CATPLGGRIPEAFF	TGTGCCACACCCTTAGGGGGTAGGATCCCTGAAGCTTTCTTT
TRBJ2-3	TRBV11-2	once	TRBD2	CASRGLGLAVLSTDTQYF	TGTGCCAGCAGGGGATTGGGACTAGCGGTTCTGAGCACAGATACGCAGTATTTT
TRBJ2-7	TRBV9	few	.	CASSAETDEQYF	TGTGCCAGCAGCGCGGAAACGGATGAGCAGTACTTC
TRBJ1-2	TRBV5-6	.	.	CASSTVTFYGYTF	TGTGCCAGCAGCACAGTGACATTCTATGGCTACACCTTC
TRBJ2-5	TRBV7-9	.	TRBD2	CASSLLAGGETQYF	TGTGCCAGCAGCTTACTAGCGGGAGGTGAGACCCAGTACTTC
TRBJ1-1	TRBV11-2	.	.	CASSLDGGDGTEAFF	TGTGCCAGCAGCTTAGATGGGGGGGATGGGACTGAAGCTTTCTTT
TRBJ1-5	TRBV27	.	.	CASSAPRDANQPQHF	TGTGCCAGCAGTGCACCACGGGATGCTAATCAGCCCCAGCATTTT
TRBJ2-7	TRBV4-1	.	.	CASSQVQGTREQYF	TGCGCCAGCAGCCAAGTCCAGGGAACGCGCGAGCAGTACTTC
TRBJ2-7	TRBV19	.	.	CAKIGQWAYEQYF	TGTGCCAAGATAGGACAGTGGGCTTACGAGCAGTACTTC
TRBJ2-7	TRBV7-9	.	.	CAGRKDQSYEQYF	TGTGCCGGCAGAAAGGACCAATCCTACGAGCAGTACTTC
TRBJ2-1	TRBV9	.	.	CASSARERSTYNEQFF	TGTGCCAGCAGCGCCCGGGAGAGGTCGACCTACAATGAGCAGTTCTTC
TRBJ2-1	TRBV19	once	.	CASSMSGASYNEQFF	TGTGCCAGTAGTATGTCGGGGGCTTCCTACAATGAGCAGTTCTTC
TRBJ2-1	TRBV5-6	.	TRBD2	CASSLIAGPYNEQFF	TGTGCCAGCAGCTTAATAGCGGGCCCGTACAATGAGCAGTTCTTC
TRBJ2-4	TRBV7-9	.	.	CASSPPRVAKNIQYF	TGTGCCAGCAGCCCCCCTAGGGTAGCCAAAAACATTCAGTACTTC
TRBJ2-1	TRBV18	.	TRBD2	CASSPGGVHPSYNEQFF	TGTGCCAGCTCACCTGGGGGGGTCCACCCCTCCTACAATGAGCAGTTCTTC
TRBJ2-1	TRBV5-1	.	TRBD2	CASSPYIGRNEQFF	TGCGCCAGCAGCCCTTACATCGGGAGGAATGAGCAGTTCTTC
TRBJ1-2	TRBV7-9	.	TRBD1	CASSPGQGYRRGYTF	TGTGCCAGCAGCCCGGGACAGGGCTATAGGAGGGGCTACACCTTC